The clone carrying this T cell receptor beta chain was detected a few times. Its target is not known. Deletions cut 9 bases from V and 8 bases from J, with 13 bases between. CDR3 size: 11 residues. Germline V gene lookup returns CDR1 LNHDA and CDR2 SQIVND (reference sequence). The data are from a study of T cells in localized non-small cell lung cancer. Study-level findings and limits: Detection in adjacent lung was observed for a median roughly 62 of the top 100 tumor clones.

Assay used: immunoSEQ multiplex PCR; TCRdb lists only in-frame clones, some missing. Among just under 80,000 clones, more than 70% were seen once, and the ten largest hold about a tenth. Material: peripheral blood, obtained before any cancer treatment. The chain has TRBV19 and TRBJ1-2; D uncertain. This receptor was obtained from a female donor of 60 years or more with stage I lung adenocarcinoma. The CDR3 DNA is TGTGCCAGCGGGCCCGCGAGGGGCTACACCTTC. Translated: CASGPARGYTF.